This T cell receptor (beta chain) derives from a study of response to subunit inactivated influenza vaccine listed by TCRdb under 2018. The study in broad terms: To follow how T cells responded to a trivalent subunit inactivated influenza vaccine, the researchers relied on deep quantitative profiling of the T cell receptor repertoire. The paper's findings and limits, for the study overall: It was suggested by the authors that each seasonal influenza vaccination may recruit only a limited number of new T cells.

Library preparation used RT-PCR. Sequencing was carried out with an Illumina HiSeq 2500. Starting from the raw public reads, TCRdb applied fastp trimming at Q25, assembled clones with MiXCR and retained in-frame beta chains. Rows matching on CDR3 protein sequence are summarized as one entry with the most common DNA and genes. This sample gives approximately 520,000 distinct CDR3 sequences in total; about 15% of them show up just once. The ten largest clones capture 2.5% to 3.5% of the sample. V loses 1 base at its end and J loses 12 bases; junction bases beyond the gene matches: 7. The CDR3 numbers 13 residues from cysteine through phenylalanine. The kept DNA is CDR3 alone, 39 bases in frame from the first base. On this clonotype itself: Its antigen is still unknown. Qualities for individual bases were not recorded, and no much larger clone is one base off.

The sequences come from CD4+ T cells sorted from PBMCs, collected less than 30 months after vaccination. The chain is assembled from TRBV12-3 or TRBV12-4 and TRBJ1-2, and 8 junctional nucleotides match TRBD1. The sequence was obtained from a man between 50 and 69 years old who received an inactivated influenza vaccine. Donor details come from another sample of the same person, matched by shared clones. DNA sequence: TGTGCCAGCAGTTTAGGAGGGGACAGGATCCACACCTTC. Its protein reads: CASSLGGDRIHTF.